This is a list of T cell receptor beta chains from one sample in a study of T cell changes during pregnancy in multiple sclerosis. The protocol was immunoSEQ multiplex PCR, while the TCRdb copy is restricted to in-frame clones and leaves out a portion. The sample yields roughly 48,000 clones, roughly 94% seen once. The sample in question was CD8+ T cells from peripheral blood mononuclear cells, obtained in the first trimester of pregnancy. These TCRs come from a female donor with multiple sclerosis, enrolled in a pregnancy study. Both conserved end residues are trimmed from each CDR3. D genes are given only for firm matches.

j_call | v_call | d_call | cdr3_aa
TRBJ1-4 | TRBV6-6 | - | ASTPGDEKLF
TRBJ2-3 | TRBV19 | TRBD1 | ASSTPQGADTQY
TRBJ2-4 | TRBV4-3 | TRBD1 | ASSQEGTGVGIQY
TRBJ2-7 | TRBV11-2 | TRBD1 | ASSLVQGAREQY
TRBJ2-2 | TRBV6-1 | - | ASIWLNTGELF
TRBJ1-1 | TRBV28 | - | ASSFRVGAF
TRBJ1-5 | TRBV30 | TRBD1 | ACDRDRAWGQPQH
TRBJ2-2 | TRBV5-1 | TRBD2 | ASSWTSGIDFTGELF
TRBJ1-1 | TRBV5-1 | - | ASSLSTGKEAF
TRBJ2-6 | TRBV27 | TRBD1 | ASSLSQGVSSGANVLT
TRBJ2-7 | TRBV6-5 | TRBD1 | ASSSGQGYYEQY
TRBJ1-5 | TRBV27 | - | ASGGRGYSNQPQH
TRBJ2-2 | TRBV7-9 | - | ASSPAIRQAGNTGELF
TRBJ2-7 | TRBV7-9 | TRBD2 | ASSLVPSGSYEQY
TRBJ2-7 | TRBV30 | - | AWSRRYSYEQY